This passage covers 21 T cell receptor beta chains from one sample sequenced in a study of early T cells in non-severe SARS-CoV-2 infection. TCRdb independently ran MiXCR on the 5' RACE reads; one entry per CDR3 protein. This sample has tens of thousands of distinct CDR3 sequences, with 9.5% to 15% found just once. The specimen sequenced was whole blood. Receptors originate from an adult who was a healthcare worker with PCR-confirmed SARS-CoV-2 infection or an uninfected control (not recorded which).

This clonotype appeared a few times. The CDR3 sequence is CSARGQGTEAFF. The DNA for the CDR3 is TGCAGTGCTAGGGGGCAGGGCACTGAAGCTTTCTTT. V and J are TRBV20-1 and TRBJ1-1; perhaps TRBD1 as D (5 bases). CDR3 size: 12 residues. Per the germline V gene, CDR1 is DFQATT and CDR2 is SNEGSKA (reference sequence). The ends were cut back, 3 bases at V and 4 bases at J, with 9 bases in the middle.

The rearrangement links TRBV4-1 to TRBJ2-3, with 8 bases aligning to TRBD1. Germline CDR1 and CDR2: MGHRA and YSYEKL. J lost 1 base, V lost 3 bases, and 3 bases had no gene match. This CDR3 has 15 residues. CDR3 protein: CASSHGQGGTDTQYF. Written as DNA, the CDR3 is TGCGCCAGCAGCCATGGACAGGGCGGCACAGATACGCAGTATTTT.

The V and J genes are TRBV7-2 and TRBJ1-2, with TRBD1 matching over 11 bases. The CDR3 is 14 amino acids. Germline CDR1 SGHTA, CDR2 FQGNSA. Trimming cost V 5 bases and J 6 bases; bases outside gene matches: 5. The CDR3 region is CASSTWTGGNGYTF. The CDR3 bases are TGTGCCAGCAGCACCTGGACAGGGGGCAATGGCTACACCTTC. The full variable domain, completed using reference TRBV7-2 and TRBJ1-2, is GAGVSQSPSNKVTEKGKDVELRCDPISGHTALYWYRQSLGQGLEFLIYFQGNSAPDKSGLPSDRFSAERTGGSVSTLTIQRTQQEDSAVYLCASSTWTGGNGYTFGSGTRLTVV.

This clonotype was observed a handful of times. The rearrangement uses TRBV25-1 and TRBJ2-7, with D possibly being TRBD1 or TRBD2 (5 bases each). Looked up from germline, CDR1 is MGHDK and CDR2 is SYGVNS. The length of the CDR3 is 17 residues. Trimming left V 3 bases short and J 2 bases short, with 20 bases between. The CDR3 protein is CASSDPSYGGRTYEQYF. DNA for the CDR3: TGTGCCAGCAGTGATCCCTCGTATGGGGGTCGCACCTACGAGCAGTACTTC.

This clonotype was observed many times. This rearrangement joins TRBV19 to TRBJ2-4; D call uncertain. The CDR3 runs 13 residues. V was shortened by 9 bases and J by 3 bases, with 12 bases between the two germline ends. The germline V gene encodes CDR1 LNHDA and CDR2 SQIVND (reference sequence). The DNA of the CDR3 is TGTGCCAGCGCGGCTGGGGACAAAAACATTCAGTACTTC. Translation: CASAAGDKNIQYF. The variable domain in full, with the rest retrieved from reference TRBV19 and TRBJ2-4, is DGGITQSPKYLFRKEGQNVTLSCEQNLNHDAMYWYRQDPGQGLRLIYYSQIVNDFQKGDIAEGYSVSREKKESFPLTVTSAQKNPTAFYLCASAAGDKNIQYFGAGTRLSVL.

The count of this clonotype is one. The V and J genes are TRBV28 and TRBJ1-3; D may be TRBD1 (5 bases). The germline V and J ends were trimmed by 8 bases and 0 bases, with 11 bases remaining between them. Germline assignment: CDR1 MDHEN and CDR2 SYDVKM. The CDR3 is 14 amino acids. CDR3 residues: CASAFRGSGNTIYF. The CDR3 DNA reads TGTGCCAGCGCTTTTAGGGGCTCTGGAAACACCATATATTTT.

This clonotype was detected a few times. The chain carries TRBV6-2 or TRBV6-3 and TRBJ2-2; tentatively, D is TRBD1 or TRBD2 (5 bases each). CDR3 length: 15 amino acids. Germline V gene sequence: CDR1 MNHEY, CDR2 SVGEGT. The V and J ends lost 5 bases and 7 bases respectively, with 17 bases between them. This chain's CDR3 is CASSNARGVGGELFF. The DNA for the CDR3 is TGTGCCAGCAGTAACGCGCGAGGGGTCGGCGGGGAGCTGTTTTTT.

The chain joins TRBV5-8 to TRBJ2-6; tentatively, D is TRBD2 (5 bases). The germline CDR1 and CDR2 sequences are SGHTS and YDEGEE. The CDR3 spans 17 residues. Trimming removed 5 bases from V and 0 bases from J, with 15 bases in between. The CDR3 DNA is TGTGCCAGCAGTGCCGGAGGCGGCAGCTCTGGGGCCAACGTCCTGACTTTC. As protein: CASSAGGGSSGANVLTF.

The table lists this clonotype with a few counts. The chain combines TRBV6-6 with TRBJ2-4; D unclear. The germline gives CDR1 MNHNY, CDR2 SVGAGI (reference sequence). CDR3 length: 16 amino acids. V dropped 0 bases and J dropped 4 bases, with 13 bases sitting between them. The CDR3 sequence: CASSYSTATLKNIQYF. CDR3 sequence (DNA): TGTGCCAGCAGTTACTCGACGGCCACCCTGAAAAACATTCAGTACTTC.

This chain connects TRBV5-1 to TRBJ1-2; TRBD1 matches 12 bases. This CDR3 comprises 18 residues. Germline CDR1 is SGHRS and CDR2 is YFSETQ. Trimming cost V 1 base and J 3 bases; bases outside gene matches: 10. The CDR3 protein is CASSLSVAGTGGDYGYTF. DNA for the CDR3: TGCGCCAGCAGCTTGTCGGTAGCCGGGACAGGGGGCGACTATGGCTACACCTTC.

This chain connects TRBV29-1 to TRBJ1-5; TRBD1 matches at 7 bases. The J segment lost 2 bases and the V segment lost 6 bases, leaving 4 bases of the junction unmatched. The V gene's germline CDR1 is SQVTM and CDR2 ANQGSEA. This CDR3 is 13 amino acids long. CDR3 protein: CSVAGTGNQPQHF. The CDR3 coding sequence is TGCAGCGTAGCCGGGACAGGCAATCAGCCCCAGCATTTT.

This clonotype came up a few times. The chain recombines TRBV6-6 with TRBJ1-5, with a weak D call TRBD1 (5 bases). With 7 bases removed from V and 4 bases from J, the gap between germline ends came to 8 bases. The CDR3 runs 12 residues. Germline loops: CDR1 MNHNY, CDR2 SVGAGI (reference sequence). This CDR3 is CASTAGNQPQHF. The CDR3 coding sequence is TGTGCCAGCACGGCAGGGAATCAGCCCCAGCATTTT.

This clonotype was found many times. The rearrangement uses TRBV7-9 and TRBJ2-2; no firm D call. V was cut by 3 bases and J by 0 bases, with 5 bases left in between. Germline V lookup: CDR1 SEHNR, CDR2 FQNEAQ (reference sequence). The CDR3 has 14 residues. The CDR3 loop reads CASSLGTNTGELFF. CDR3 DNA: TGTGCCAGCAGCTTGGGGACGAACACCGGGGAGCTGTTTTTT.

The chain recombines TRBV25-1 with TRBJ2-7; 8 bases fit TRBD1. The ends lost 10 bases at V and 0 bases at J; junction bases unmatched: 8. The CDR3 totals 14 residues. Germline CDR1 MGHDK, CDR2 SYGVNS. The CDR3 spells CATEGQAYSYEQYF. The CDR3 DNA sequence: TGTGCCACCGAGGGACAGGCTTACTCCTACGAGCAGTACTTC.

CDR3 region: CSARVSSRTWVNEQFF. The CDR3, as DNA: TGCAGTGCTAGAGTATCTAGCCGTACGTGGGTTAATGAGCAGTTCTTC. The chain employs TRBV20-1 and TRBJ2-1; a possible D gene is TRBD2 (5 bases). V was shortened by 1 base and J by 7 bases, with 20 bases between the two germline ends. The CDR3 spans 16 residues. Germline CDR1 reads DFQATT; CDR2 reads SNEGSKA (reference sequence).

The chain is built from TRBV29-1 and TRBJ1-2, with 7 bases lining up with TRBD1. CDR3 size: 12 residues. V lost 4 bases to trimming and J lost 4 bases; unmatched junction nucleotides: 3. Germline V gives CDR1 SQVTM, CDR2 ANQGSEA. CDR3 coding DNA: TGCAGCGTTGTGACAGGGAGCTATGGCTACACCTTC. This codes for CSVVTGSYGYTF. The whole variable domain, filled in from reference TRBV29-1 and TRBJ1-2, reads SAVISQKPSRDICQRGTSLTIQCQVDSQVTMMFWYRQQPGQSLTLIATANQGSEATYESGFVIDKFPISRPNLTFSTLTVSNMSPEDSSIYLCSVVTGSYGYTFGSGTRLTVV.

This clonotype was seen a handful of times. CDR3 in amino acids: CASSPGQGAREQYF. The CDR3 bases are TGTGCCAGCAGCCCCGGACAGGGGGCGCGAGAGCAGTACTTC. The chain is built from TRBV5-4 and TRBJ2-7; 11 positions agree with TRBD1. The germline gives CDR1 SGHNT, CDR2 YYREEE (reference sequence). CDR3 size: 14 residues. The J segment lost 7 bases and the V segment lost 4 bases, leaving 7 bases of the junction unmatched.

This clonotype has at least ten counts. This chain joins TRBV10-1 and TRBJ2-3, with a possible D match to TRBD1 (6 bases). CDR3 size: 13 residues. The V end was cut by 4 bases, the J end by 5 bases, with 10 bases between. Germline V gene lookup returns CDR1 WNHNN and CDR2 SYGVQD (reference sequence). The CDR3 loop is CASSAGAVDTQYF. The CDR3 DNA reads TGCGCCAGCAGTGCAGGGGCGGTAGATACGCAGTATTTT.

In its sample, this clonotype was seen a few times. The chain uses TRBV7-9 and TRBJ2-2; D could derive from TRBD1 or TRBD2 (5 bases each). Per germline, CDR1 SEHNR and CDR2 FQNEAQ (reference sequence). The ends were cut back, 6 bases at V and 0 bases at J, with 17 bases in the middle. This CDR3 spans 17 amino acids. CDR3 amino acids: CASRNGGFRANTGELFF. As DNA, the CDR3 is TGTGCCAGCAGAAATGGGGGTTTTCGGGCGAACACCGGGGAGCTGTTTTTT.

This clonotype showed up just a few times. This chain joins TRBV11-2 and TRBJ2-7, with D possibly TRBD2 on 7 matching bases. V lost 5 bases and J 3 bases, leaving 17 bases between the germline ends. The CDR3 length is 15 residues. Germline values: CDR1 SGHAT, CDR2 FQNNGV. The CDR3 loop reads CASSGGAGLNYEQYF. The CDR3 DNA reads TGTGCCAGCAGCGGGGGGGCAGGGCTAAACTACGAGCAGTACTTC. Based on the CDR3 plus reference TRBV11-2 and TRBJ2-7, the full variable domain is EAGVAQSPRYKIIEKRQSVAFWCNPISGHATLYWYQQILGQGPKLLIQFQNNGVVDDSQLPKDRFSAERLKGVDSTLKIQPAKLEDSAVYLCASSGGAGLNYEQYFGPGTRLTVT.

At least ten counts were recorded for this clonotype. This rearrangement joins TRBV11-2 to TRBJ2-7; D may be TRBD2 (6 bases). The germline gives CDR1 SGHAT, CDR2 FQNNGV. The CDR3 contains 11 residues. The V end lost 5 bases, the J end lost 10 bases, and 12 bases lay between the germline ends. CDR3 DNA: TGTGCCAGCAGCCCCGGGAGAGACCAGTACTTC. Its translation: CASSPGRDQYF.